The 8 T cell receptor beta chains below were found in one sample sequenced in a study of blood T cells in healthy people across ages. Alongside a J-beta primer mix, a sample-barcoded 5' primer served in a second PCR lasting roughly 7 to 11 cycles. TCRdb reanalysed the 5' RACE reads using MiXCR and keeps one entry per CDR3 protein. The sample carries roughly 1.5 million distinct CDR3 sequences, approximately 42% recorded once. What was sequenced was blood. These receptor sequences come from a woman between 18 and 30 years old in good health.

DNA for the CDR3: TGTGCCAGCAGCCAAGATTCCGCGAACACCGGGGAGCTGTTTTTT. Translating it yields CASSQDSANTGELFF. The chain links TRBV3-1 to TRBJ2-2; unclear D gene. Germline V CDR1 and CDR2: LGHDT, YNNKEL (reference sequence). Trimming stripped 0 bases from V and 0 bases from J, with 5 bases between. The CDR3 length is 15 residues.

The CDR3 DNA follows: TGCAGCGTTGGCCCCATGGGAACAGATACGCAGTATTTT. Amino acid sequence: CSVGPMGTDTQYF. This chain uses TRBV29-1 with TRBJ2-3; D remains unclear. The CDR3 extends over 13 amino acids. V dropped 4 bases and J dropped 3 bases, with 11 bases sitting between them. Germline-derived CDR1 and CDR2 are SQVTM and ANQGSEA.

The chain recombines TRBV12-3 or TRBV12-4 with TRBJ1-6; perhaps TRBD1 as D (6 bases). V was shortened by 5 bases and J by 15 bases, with 11 bases between the two germline ends. The length of the CDR3 is 11 residues. CDR3 nucleotides: TGTGCCAGCAGTCGAGGGGGTCTCCTCCACTTT. As protein: CASSRGGLLHF.

The V call is TRBV7-9, the J call TRBJ1-4; the match to TRBD1 covers 7 bases. This CDR3 comprises 14 residues. The V segment lost 2 bases and the J segment 6 bases; nucleotides outside the gene matches: 3. Germline V gene sequence: CDR1 SEHNR, CDR2 FQNEAQ (reference sequence). CDR3 coding DNA: TGTGCCAGCAGCTTAACAGGGGTAGATGAAAAACTGTTTTTT. It specifies CASSLTGVDEKLFF.

This clonotype was seen a few times. This sequence joins TRBV7-9 and TRBJ2-1, with D possibly matching TRBD2 (5 bases). Germline V gene data show CDR1 as SEHNR and CDR2 as FQNEAQ (reference sequence). The CDR3 extends over 15 amino acids. Trimming took off 5 bases at V and 12 bases at J, with 23 bases between the two ends. The CDR3 spells CASSPQPDGKQGQFF. CDR3 in DNA: TGTGCCAGCAGCCCACAGCCCGACGGGAAACAAGGGCAGTTCTTC. Variable domain in full (rest from reference TRBV7-9 and TRBJ2-1): DTGVSQNPRHKITKRGQNVTFRCDPISEHNRLYWYRQTLGQGPEFLTYFQNEAQLEKSRLLSDRFSAERPKGSFSTLEIQRTEQGDSAMYLCASSPQPDGKQGQFFGPGTRLTVL.

In DNA, the CDR3 is TGTGCCATCACCCCGGACAGTTCCTACGAGCAGTACTTC. Encoded protein: CAITPDSSYEQYF. The J gene is TRBJ2-7, the V gene TRBV10-3, with D tentatively TRBD1 (6 bases). Between the trimmed V and J ends, which lost 7 bases and 1 base, there was a span of 11 bases. The V gene's germline CDR1 is ENHRY and CDR2 SYGVKD. The CDR3 runs to 13 residues.

The chain combines TRBV7-9 with TRBJ2-7, with unresolved D. Deletions cut 2 bases from V and 6 bases from J, with 14 bases between. The CDR3 loop spans 14 amino acids. Germline V CDR1 and CDR2: SEHNR, FQNEAQ (reference sequence). The CDR3 spells CASSLQVVSAEQYF. CDR3 DNA: TGTGCCAGCAGCTTACAGGTAGTGTCTGCCGAGCAGTACTTC.

This chain uses TRBV2 with TRBJ1-4; maybe TRBD1 (5 bases). The CDR3 is 15 residues long. The germline V gene encodes CDR1 SNHLY and CDR2 FYNNEI. The ends were cut back, 6 bases at V and 8 bases at J, with 19 bases in the middle. The CDR3 DNA follows: TGTGCCAGCAGACCCGGAAAAGGGGAAGGGGAAAAACTGTTTTTT. Translating it yields CASRPGKGEGEKLFF. The complete variable domain, with remaining parts taken from reference TRBV2 and TRBJ1-4, reads EPEVTQTPSHQVTQMGQEVILRCVPISNHLYFYWYRQILGQKVEFLVSFYNNEISEKSEIFDDQFSVERPDGSNFTLKIRSTKLEDSAMYFCASRPGKGEGEKLFFGSGTQLSVL.